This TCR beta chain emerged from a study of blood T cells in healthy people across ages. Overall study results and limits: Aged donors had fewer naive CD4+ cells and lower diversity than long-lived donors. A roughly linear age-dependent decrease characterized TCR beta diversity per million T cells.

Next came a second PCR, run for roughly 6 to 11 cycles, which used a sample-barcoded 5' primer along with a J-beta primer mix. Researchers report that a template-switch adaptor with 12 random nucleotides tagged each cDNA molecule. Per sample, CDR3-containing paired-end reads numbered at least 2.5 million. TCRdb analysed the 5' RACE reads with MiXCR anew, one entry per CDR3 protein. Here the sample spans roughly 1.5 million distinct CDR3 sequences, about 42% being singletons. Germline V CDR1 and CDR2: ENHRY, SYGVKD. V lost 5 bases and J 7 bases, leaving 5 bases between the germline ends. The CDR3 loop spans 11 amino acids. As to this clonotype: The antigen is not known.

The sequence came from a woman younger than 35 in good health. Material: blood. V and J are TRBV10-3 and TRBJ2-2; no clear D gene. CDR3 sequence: CAISSGGELFF. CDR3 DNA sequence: TGTGCCATCAGTTCCGGCGGGGAGCTGTTTTTT.